This T cell receptor (beta chain) emerged from a study of CD4 T cells in relation to SARS-CoV-2 and coronaviruses (dated by TCRdb to the early 2020s). Broadly, across the study: The full convalescent cohort of around eleven patients had a median age of about 40 years, ranging from about 21 to 75 years. A different TCR-beta assay, based on Illumina, was used to sequence expansion assays from other donors in the study. At the level of individual TCR clonotypes, the study measured memory CD4+ T cell crossreactivity between SARS-CoV-2 spike protein and common cold coronavirus spike proteins. Among the 12 convalescent patients, 8 males and 4 females were included, and two of the subjects were Hispanic. HLA restriction was mapped for shared crossreactive spike epitopes using patient-derived lymphoblastoid cell lines. Samples from three pre-COVID donors and the naive versus memory experiments were sequenced with the Adaptive Biotechnologies TCR-sequencing kit; other data were Illumina-based. Overall study outcomes, separate from this receptor: Crossreactivity analysis was centred on spike protein, so crossreactivity against other viral proteins was not assessed. The study was constrained by small numbers of patients and of tested TCRs. Pre-pandemic and post-infection samples were not both contributed by any donor, so tracing of the source of pre-existing responses was limited. Compared with monoreactive clones, crossreactive clones had significantly weaker SARS-CoV-2-driven expansion, a result consistent with antigenic imprinting. Naive versus memory sequencing indicated the assay detects memory recall responses rather than primary responses primed during culture. In about 60% of donors, memory CD4+ clonotypes turned up that crossrecognized SARS-CoV-2 and at least one common cold coronavirus spike.

Naive and memory CD4+ T cells were separated from cryopreserved PBMCs by first enriching for CD4 and then performing EasySep naive CD4+ T cell enrichment. PBMCs were isolated from leukapheresis product or whole blood by Ficoll-Paque PLUS gradient centrifugation. PBMCs were either cryopreserved at -140°C or used fresh in the expansion assay. The QIAamp Micro DNA Kit was used to extract genomic DNA from the CD4+ T cells. Uncultured naive and memory CD4+ T cell DNA received deep-resolution immunoSEQ TCR-beta sequencing. In the paper's pipeline: During preprocessing, nonproductive sequences were removed, along with CDR3s that did not begin with C, did not end with F or W, or were shorter than 7 amino acids. Cultured and uncultured naive and memory CD4+ repertoires were searched for previously identified spike- and CEF-reactive CDR3s. CDR3 homology was quantified as pairwise Levenshtein distance, calculated with the stringdist R package after three terminal residues were trimmed from each end. TCRdb provides this immuneACCESS table in a form limited to in-frame rearrangements. Some clones are lacking; in checked studies, under half of them reflect an unresolved V gene, and why the rest are absent is not known. V and J calls plus clone size are reproduced from that table; the DNA served to infer D and trimming. Counted in this sample were tens of thousands of clones; approximately 88% of them appeared once. Of the sample, more than 7% is held by the ten largest clones.

The cysteine opens and the phenylalanine closes a CDR3 of 14 amino acids. The kept DNA is CDR3 alone, 42 bases in frame from the first base. Taken from the germline V gene, the CDR1 and CDR2 loops are SGHRS and YFSETQ. Deletion took 0 bases off V and 6 bases off J, with a span of 13 bases between the germline ends. A word on this clone: Its antigen is not yet known. No much larger clone exists at a distance of one base, and base qualities are not known.

The chain is encoded by TRBV5-1 joined to TRBJ2-7; TRBD1 is a weak D gene call, 6 bases matching. The clonotype originates from an adult with COVID-19. Specimen: memory CD4+ T cells from PBMCs. The label giving this sample's cell subset or site can be read as: memory (non-naive) CD4+ T cells. The sequence in DNA is TGCGCCAGCAGCTTGGAGGGGGTGAGCAGCGAGCAGTACTTC. Its translation is CASSLEGVSSEQYF.